A single sample gave rise to the 30 T cell receptor beta chains below, sequenced in a study of cytomegalovirus exposure and HLA in healthy donors. TCRdb keeps only in-frame clones here, not all; method: immunoSEQ multiplex PCR. The repertoire consists of about 150,000 clones, with around nine tenths occurring once and the leading ten covering approximately 3.2%. Sequencing was done on a sample of PBMCs. These receptors originate from a woman aged 18-29 years in good health and CMV-seropositive.

This clone has just one count. The chain carries TRBV9 and TRBJ2-3, with a possible D match to TRBD2 (5 bases). The V gene lost 1 base and the J gene lost 0 bases, with 9 bases spanning the gap. CDR3 size: 15 residues. In germline, CDR1 is SGDLS, CDR2 YYNGEE. The CDR3 DNA follows: TGTGCCAGCAGCGTAAATGAGCGGAGCACAGATACGCAGTATTTT. Translated, it gives CASSVNERSTDTQYF.

V gene TRBV19 combines with J gene TRBJ2-2; TRBD1 matches 12 bases. CDR1 is LNHDA, CDR2 SQIVND, per germline (reference sequence). The ends lost 5 bases at V and 7 bases at J; junction bases unmatched: 5. This CDR3 is built from 15 residues. CDR3 residues: CASSLGTGGVGELFF. CDR3 nucleotide sequence: TGTGCCAGTAGTCTCGGGACAGGGGGCGTCGGGGAGCTGTTTTTT.

This chain uses TRBV5-1 with TRBJ2-1; D remains unclear. CDR3 length: 11 amino acids. Germline loops: CDR1 SGHRS, CDR2 YFSETQ. The V end was cut by 0 bases, the J end by 9 bases, with 4 bases between. The CDR3 region is CASSLVAEQFF. The CDR3 DNA reads as TGCGCCAGCAGCTTGGTGGCTGAGCAGTTCTTC.

The CDR3 region is CASSSHFPGTGTYEQYF. CDR3 sequence (DNA): TGTGCCAGCAGCTCGCACTTTCCCGGGACAGGTACCTACGAGCAGTACTTC. The chain couples TRBV5-5 to TRBJ2-7; TRBD1 aligns across 8 bases. V shed 3 bases and J 2 bases; nucleotides not matched to a gene: 13. Germline CDR1 reads SGHKS; CDR2 reads YYEKEE (reference sequence). The CDR3 covers 17 residues.

The gene calls are TRBV30 and TRBJ1-5, with D unresolved. There are 12 residues in the CDR3. Germline CDR1 and CDR2: GTSNPN and SVGIG (reference sequence). Trimming shortened V by 7 bases and J by 3 bases, and 10 bases separated the two germline ends. The CDR3 sequence is CAFQDLNQPQHF. CDR3 nucleotides: TGTGCCTTTCAGGATCTCAATCAGCCCCAGCATTTT. The full variable domain, completed using reference TRBV30 and TRBJ1-5, is SQTIHQWPATLVQPVGSPLSLECTVEGTSNPNLYWYRQAAGRGLQLLFYSVGIGQISSEVPQNLSASRPQDRQFILSSKKLLLSDSGFYLCAFQDLNQPQHFGDGTRLSIL.

The chain uses TRBV28 and TRBJ1-5; D is uncertain. V was pared by 2 bases and J by 1 base, with 6 bases between. The CDR3 totals 14 residues. Germline loops: CDR1 MDHEN, CDR2 SYDVKM. CDR3 sequence reads: CASSLDESNQPQHF. The CDR3 DNA reads as TGTGCCAGCAGTTTAGATGAGAGCAATCAGCCCCAGCATTTT.

The chain carries TRBV6-5 and TRBJ2-1; TRBD2 might be the D (6 bases). V was cut by 6 bases and J by 6 bases, with 15 bases left in between. The CDR3 runs to 14 residues. The germline CDR1 and CDR2 sequences are MNHEY and SVGAGI. The CDR3 sequence: CASRLRGGLNEQFF. The CDR3 DNA sequence: TGTGCCAGCAGGCTTCGTGGAGGGCTCAATGAGCAGTTCTTC.

V is TRBV29-1 and J is TRBJ2-5; TRBD2 is a possible D gene (6 bases). The V end lost 6 bases, the J end lost 5 bases, and 10 bases lay between the germline ends. Germline-derived CDR1 and CDR2 are SQVTM and ANQGSEA. CDR3 length equals 11 residues. The CDR3 sequence: CSVSGEETQYF. As DNA, the CDR3 is TGCAGCGTCTCGGGAGAGGAGACCCAGTACTTC.

The chain employs TRBV29-1 and TRBJ2-1, with D maybe TRBD1 (6 bases). Germline CDR1 and CDR2: SQVTM and ANQGSEA. Trimming stripped 4 bases from V and 7 bases from J, with 11 bases between. The CDR3 consists of 12 residues. DNA for the CDR3: TGCAGCGTTGTGGGCAGGGGAAATGAGCAGTTCTTC. This encodes CSVVGRGNEQFF.

The CDR3 region is CAISESTYREKLFF. CDR3 nucleotide sequence: TGTGCCATCAGTGAGTCGACTTATAGGGAAAAACTGTTTTTT. The V call is TRBV10-3, the J call TRBJ1-4; no clear D. Germline values: CDR1 ENHRY, CDR2 SYGVKD. Deletions cut 0 bases from V and 8 bases from J, with 10 bases between. The CDR3 has 14 amino acids.

The CDR3 spells CSAIDRYEQYF. The CDR3 coding sequence is TGCAGTGCTATCGACAGGTACGAGCAGTACTTC. The gene calls are TRBV20-1 and TRBJ2-7; tentative D call: TRBD1 (6 bases). The germline V gene encodes CDR1 DFQATT and CDR2 SNEGSKA (reference sequence). V lost 4 bases to trimming and J lost 4 bases, with 8 bases between them. The CDR3 contains 11 residues.

The CDR3 region is CASRNPKAGTGHTEAFF. As DNA, the CDR3 is TGTGCAAGTCGCAATCCGAAAGCCGGGACAGGACACACTGAAGCTTTCTTT. The chain uses TRBV12-2 and TRBJ1-1; no DNA check was done on the table's D call, TRBD1. TRBV12-2 is a pseudogene. The CDR3 has 17 residues.

This chain joins TRBV13 and TRBJ2-7, with D unclear. Per the germline V gene, CDR1 is PRHDT and CDR2 is FYEKMQ (reference sequence). Trimming stripped 0 bases from V and 0 bases from J, with 3 bases between. This CDR3 spans 13 amino acids. For the CDR3, the DNA is TGTGCCAGCAGCTTAGGGCGCTCCTACGAGCAGTACTTC. As protein: CASSLGRSYEQYF. Full variable domain (outside the CDR3, taken from reference TRBV13 and TRBJ2-7): AAGVIQSPRHLIKEKRETATLKCYPIPRHDTVYWYQQGPGQDPQFLISFYEKMQSDKGSIPDRFSAQQFSDYHSELNMSSLELGDSALYFCASSLGRSYEQYFGPGTRLTVT.

The chain has TRBV6-5 and TRBJ2-2; 9 bases match TRBD1. Germline V CDR1 and CDR2: MNHEY, SVGAGI. This CDR3 contains 16 residues. The J segment lost 6 bases and the V segment lost 4 bases, leaving 9 bases of the junction unmatched. The CDR3 region is CASSSPVQGAPGELFF. Written as DNA, the CDR3 is TGTGCCAGCAGTTCCCCGGTACAGGGGGCTCCCGGGGAGCTGTTTTTT.

This clone appeared a single time. The CDR3 protein is CASSTRGTGELFF. The DNA of the CDR3 is TGCGCCAGCAGTACCAGGGGGACCGGGGAGCTGTTTTTT. The V and J genes are TRBV10-1 and TRBJ2-2; 7 nucleotides agree with TRBD1. This CDR3 contains 13 residues. The germline V gene has CDR1 WNHNN and CDR2 SYGVQD (reference sequence). V was clipped by 5 bases and J by 5 bases; unmatched bases: 2.

V usage is TRBV15 and J usage is TRBJ1-2; 8 nucleotides match TRBD1. The germline V gene has CDR1 LNHNV and CDR2 YYDKDF (reference sequence). V shed 3 bases and J 6 bases; nucleotides not matched to a gene: 9. This CDR3 is built from 15 residues. The CDR3 sequence is CATSRETGTGHGYTF. Written as DNA, the CDR3 is TGTGCCACCAGCAGGGAAACCGGGACAGGACATGGCTACACCTTC. Looking up the rest from reference TRBV15 and TRBJ1-2 gives the full variable domain: DAMVIQNPRYQVTQFGKPVTLSCSQTLNHNVMYWYQQKSSQAPKLLFHYYDKDFNNEADTPDNFQSRRPNTSFCFLDIRSPGLGDTAMYLCATSRETGTGHGYTFGSGTRLTVV.

This chain links TRBV29-1 with TRBJ2-1; unclear D gene. This CDR3 has 12 residues. V was trimmed by 3 bases and J by 4 bases, leaving 7 bases between them. Germline values: CDR1 SQVTM, CDR2 ANQGSEA. The CDR3 sequence: CSVDGLYNEQFF. The CDR3 nucleotides are TGCAGCGTTGATGGCTTATACAATGAGCAGTTCTTC.

The chain recombines TRBV11-3 with TRBJ1-1; D uncertain. The CDR3 has 13 residues. V lost 4 bases, J lost 0 bases, and 6 bases lay in between. The germline V gene has CDR1 SGHNT and CDR2 YENEEA. The CDR3 loop is CASSSLMNTEAFF. CDR3 coding DNA: TGTGCCAGCAGCTCTTTAATGAACACTGAAGCTTTCTTT.

The chain employs TRBV7-9 and TRBJ2-5; 9 positions agree with TRBD1. In germline, CDR1 is SEHNR, CDR2 FQNEAQ (reference sequence). The J segment lost 4 bases and the V segment lost 5 bases, leaving 5 bases of the junction unmatched. This CDR3 spans 14 amino acids. The CDR3 is CASSTTGGTETQYF. The CDR3 bases are TGTGCCAGCAGCACGACAGGGGGTACAGAGACCCAGTACTTC. Together with reference TRBV7-9 and TRBJ2-5, the CDR3 gives the full variable domain: DTGVSQNPRHKITKRGQNVTFRCDPISEHNRLYWYRQTLGQGPEFLTYFQNEAQLEKSRLLSDRFSAERPKGSFSTLEIQRTEQGDSAMYLCASSTTGGTETQYFGPGTRLLVL.

The chain couples TRBV23-1 to TRBJ2-3, with D perhaps matching TRBD2 (5 bases). TRBV23-1 is noted as an ORF with a role that remains uncertain. V gave up 8 bases and J gave up 6 bases, with 12 bases separating them. This CDR3 spans 12 amino acids. For the CDR3, the DNA is TGCGCCAGCGATACTAGTCGGGATACGCAGTATTTT. This translates into CASDTSRDTQYF.

In its sample, this clone was seen once. The chain is built from TRBV2 and TRBJ2-6; 11 nucleotides agree with TRBD2. Germline V gene lookup returns CDR1 SNHLY and CDR2 FYNNEI. Losses at the gene ends were 10 bases for V and 0 bases for J; bases not matched to a gene: 11. This CDR3 contains 18 residues. The CDR3 reads CATSSRSGRVSGANVLTF. The CDR3 DNA reads as TGTGCCACCTCCTCCCGTAGCGGGAGGGTCTCTGGGGCCAACGTCCTGACTTTC.

This sequence joins TRBV30 and TRBJ2-2, with D perhaps matching TRBD2 (6 bases). Per the germline V gene, CDR1 is GTSNPN and CDR2 is SVGIG (reference sequence). With 7 bases removed from V and 1 base from J, the gap between germline ends came to 13 bases. This CDR3 is 14 amino acids long. The CDR3: CASQAGWNTGELFF. CDR3 in DNA: TGTGCCTCTCAAGCGGGTTGGAACACCGGGGAGCTGTTTTTT. Using reference TRBV30 and TRBJ2-2 for the parts outside the CDR3, the full variable domain is SQTIHQWPATLVQPVGSPLSLECTVEGTSNPNLYWYRQAAGRGLQLLFYSVGIGQISSEVPQNLSASRPQDRQFILSSKKLLLSDSGFYLCASQAGWNTGELFFGEGSRLTVL.

This clone is a singleton in its sample. V gene TRBV5-1 combines with J gene TRBJ2-1, with 9 bases matching TRBD2. The CDR3 consists of 18 residues. The germline V gene has CDR1 SGHRS and CDR2 YFSETQ. V shed 2 bases, J shed 7 bases, and the junction held 16 bases outside the gene matches. DNA for the CDR3: TGCGCCAGCAGCTTTGAGCCGTGGGGTAGCGGGAGTCGAAATGAGCAGTTCTTC. Translation: CASSFEPWGSGSRNEQFF.

The chain joins TRBV15 to TRBJ2-5, with 10 bases that match TRBD2. The germline V gene has CDR1 LNHNV and CDR2 YYDKDF (reference sequence). The CDR3 runs 15 residues. V lost 1 base, J lost 5 bases, and 4 bases stayed unmatched. The CDR3 sequence: CATSRGSSGRETQYF. In DNA, the CDR3 is TGTGCCACCAGCAGAGGGAGTAGCGGGAGGGAGACCCAGTACTTC.

The rearrangement links TRBV12-5 to TRBJ2-1; 8 bases line up with TRBD2. The CDR3 length is 13 residues. J lost 9 bases, V lost 5 bases, and 6 bases had no gene match. The germline V gene encodes CDR1 LGHNT and CDR2 FRNRAP. The CDR3 DNA is TGTGCTAGTGGTGGACTAGCTTCTAGTGAGCAGTTCTTC. Translating it yields CASGGLASSEQFF.

The gene calls are TRBV5-1 and TRBJ1-5; TRBD1 agrees at 9 bases. With V trimmed by 3 bases and J by 5 bases, 0 bases remained unmatched. The CDR3 has 13 amino acids. Germline assignment: CDR1 SGHRS and CDR2 YFSETQ. CDR3 in amino acids: CASSWDRDQPQHF. For the CDR3, the DNA is TGCGCCAGCAGCTGGGACAGGGATCAGCCCCAGCATTTT.

The rearrangement links TRBV6-5 to TRBJ2-1, with 12 bases aligning to TRBD2. The CDR3 sequence is 15 residues long. The V segment lost 6 bases and the J segment 6 bases; nucleotides outside the gene matches: 6. Germline V gene data show CDR1 as MNHEY and CDR2 as SVGAGI. The CDR3 protein is CASSLAGGLGNEQFF. CDR3 in DNA: TGTGCCAGCAGCCTAGCGGGAGGGCTCGGCAATGAGCAGTTCTTC.

The chain is built from TRBV5-4 and TRBJ1-2, with D unresolved. Germline CDR1 SGHNT, CDR2 YYREEE (reference sequence). This CDR3 is built from 14 residues. V lost 4 bases, J lost 1 base, and 11 bases lay in between. In DNA, the CDR3 is TGTGCCAGCAGCCTTCGAGCCAATAACTATGGCTACACCTTC. This gives the protein CASSLRANNYGYTF.

Within the sample, this clone is medium-sized. The chain carries TRBV19 and TRBJ1-3; no clear D. V was cut by 1 base and J by 0 bases, with 19 bases left in between. This CDR3 has 19 residues. Germline V gene data show CDR1 as LNHDA and CDR2 as SQIVND (reference sequence). CDR3 coding DNA: TGTGCCAGTAGTATAGCTTACCGGGAATTATTGGGCTCTGGAAACACCATATATTTT. Amino acids: CASSIAYRELLGSGNTIYF.

The chain links TRBV7-2 to TRBJ2-7; 9 positions agree with TRBD1. J lost 3 bases, V lost 1 base, and 4 bases had no gene match. This CDR3 contains 15 residues. The germline gives CDR1 SGHTA, CDR2 FQGNSA. CDR3 residues: CASSLVGTGYYEQYF. The CDR3 nucleotides read TGTGCCAGCAGCTTAGTCGGGACAGGGTACTACGAGCAGTACTTC.